This T cell receptor beta chain was identified in a study of T cell responses to AZD1222 COVID-19 vaccine. Clones were sequenced by immunoSEQ multiplex PCR, and TCRdb holds only the in-frame ones, with some missing. The table lists around 100,000 clones, 65% to 85% of them singletons. This clone appeared a single time. Its antigen is still unknown. Additional DNA sequences in this sample encode the identical CDR3. Study-level findings and limits: There were repertoire samples only from the period after the peak T cell response. Only a handful of AZD1222 recipients, roughly six in all, had baseline seropositivity.

V was clipped by 0 bases and J by 4 bases, with 6 bases between them. The CDR3 has 13 residues. Germline V gene data show CDR1 as KGHSH and CDR2 as LQKENI. The receptor was isolated from an adult in good health. The sequencing used peripheral blood, collected on day 0 of AZD1222 vaccination. The chain combines TRBV18 with TRBJ1-1, with D possibly matching TRBD1 (5 bases). The CDR3 reads CASSPPGVTEAFF. The CDR3, as DNA: TGTGCCAGCTCACCACCGGGGGTCACTGAAGCTTTCTTT.